Sequencing of this TCR beta chain was carried out in a study of blood T cell repertoires in COVID-19. CDR1 and CDR2 from the germline V gene are MNHEY and SVGEGT. The CDR3 loop spans 13 amino acids. V was cut by 3 bases and J by 7 bases, with 12 bases left in between. Some clones are missing from TCRdb's copy, which holds only in-frame ones; the method was immunoSEQ multiplex PCR. In the table there are about 140,000 clones, under 90% of which are singletons. The chain couples TRBV6-2 or TRBV6-3 to TRBJ2-5, with D possibly TRBD2 on 5 matching bases. The TCR comes from a human donor in a cohort sampled during active COVID-19. Sequenced material: peripheral blood. The CDR3 coding sequence is TGTGCCAGCAGTTATCGGGGTATGACGACCCAGTACTTC. Translated: CASSYRGMTTQYF.